The 5 T cell receptor beta chains presented below share a single source sample, sequenced in a study of blood T cell repertoires in COVID-19. Generated by immunoSEQ multiplex PCR, the TCRdb table keeps only in-frame clones and is missing some. The table includes 100,000 or so clones, almost 95% detected once. Sequenced material: peripheral blood. Every receptor here comes from a man aged 50 to 59 with active COVID-19.

The rearrangement uses TRBV3-1 (or the pseudogene TRBV3-2) and TRBJ1-2; 8 positions match TRBD1. Germline V gene lookup returns CDR1 LGHDT and CDR2 YNNKEL (reference sequence). Trimming took 0 bases from V and 6 from J; bases not matched to a gene: 6. The CDR3 spans 15 residues. The CDR3 spells CASSQEQGVYDGYTF. DNA for the CDR3: TGTGCCAGCAGCCAAGAACAGGGGGTCTATGATGGCTACACCTTC.

The chain uses TRBV7-8 and TRBJ2-7; tentatively, D is TRBD1 (6 bases). The V end was cut by 1 base, the J end by 3 bases, with 16 bases between. The CDR3 covers 16 residues. Germline CDR1 and CDR2: SGHVS and FQNEAQ. The CDR3 nucleotides are TGTGCCAGCAGCTTAGTTCCGGGACACTCGAACTACGAGCAGTACTTC. This encodes CASSLVPGHSNYEQYF.

As DNA, the CDR3 is TGTGCCTGGTCGTCTGGGGCCAACGTCCTGACTTTC. It is translated as CAWSSGANVLTF. This chain links TRBV30 with TRBJ2-6, with D hard to call. Trimming pared 5 bases from V and 1 base from J, leaving 3 bases between. Germline loops: CDR1 GTSNPN, CDR2 SVGIG (reference sequence). The CDR3 consists of 12 residues.

The chain recombines TRBV27 with TRBJ2-7; tentatively, D is TRBD1 or TRBD2 (7 bases each). Trimming took 10 bases from V and 2 from J, leaving 15 bases between them. CDR1 and CDR2 (germline): MNHEY, SMNVEV (reference sequence). This CDR3 is built from 13 residues. The CDR3 DNA is TGTGCCACCAGGGGGGGGATCACCTACGAGCAGTACTTC. It yields the protein CATRGGITYEQYF.

This clone showed up just once. The gene calls are TRBV6-1 and TRBJ1-4; D possibly corresponds to TRBD1 (6 bases). This CDR3 has 15 amino acids. Germline CDR1 MNHNS, CDR2 SASEGT. V was pared by 2 bases and J by 8 bases, with 15 bases between. The CDR3 DNA sequence: TGTGCCAGCAGTGAATCTTTGGGCAGGGGCGAAAAACTGTTTTTT. Translation gives CASSESLGRGEKLFF.